These 23 T cell receptor beta chains share one sample of origin, sequenced in a study of a mutant IDH1 vaccine in newly diagnosed glioma. The protocol was immunoSEQ multiplex PCR, while the TCRdb copy is restricted to in-frame clones and leaves out a portion. This table holds 35,000 to 50,000 clones, 85% to 95% found once. Documented time point: week 35, safety follow-up. Doses of 300 ug of mutant IDH1 20-mer peptide were given with topical imiquimod. These TCRs' antigens remain unknown. The source was PBMCs, collected from a glioma patient whose treatment included an IDH1 peptide vaccine. All receptors derive from a man in his fifties with glioma.

This chain joins TRBV11-1 and TRBJ1-1, with D perhaps matching TRBD1 (6 bases). This CDR3 has 14 residues. Germline values: CDR1 SGHAT, CDR2 FQDESV (reference sequence). V gave up 3 bases and J gave up 1 base, with 9 bases separating them. The CDR3, as DNA: TGTGCCAGCAGCTTTCAACAGGGGAACACTGAAGCTTTCTTT. Its translation: CASSFQQGNTEAFF.

The chain joins TRBV9 to TRBJ1-1; 8 bases fit TRBD1. Per the germline V gene, CDR1 is SGDLS and CDR2 is YYNGEE. This CDR3 has 13 residues. V dropped 3 bases and J dropped 4; count of bases not matched to a gene: 2. The CDR3 nucleotides are TGTGCCAGCAGCGCCACAGGGGGCACTGAAGCTTTCTTT. Its translation: CASSATGGTEAFF. Based on the CDR3 plus reference TRBV9 and TRBJ1-1, the full variable domain is DSGVTQTPKHLITATGQRVTLRCSPRSGDLSVYWYQQSLDQGLQFLIQYYNGEERAKGNILERFSAQQFPDLHSELNLSSLELGDSALYFCASSATGGTEAFFGQGTRLTVV.

This clone has only a few counts. J is TRBJ1-2 and V is TRBV19; 7 positions agree with TRBD1. Unmatched junction bases numbered 33, after V lost 4 bases and J lost 1 base. CDR3 length: 24 amino acids. CDR1 is LNHDA, CDR2 SQIVND, per germline (reference sequence). CDR3 protein: CASSRLALGTQGTDLTVRNYGYTF. CDR3 in DNA: TGTGCCAGTAGTAGGCTCGCCCTCGGCACACAAGGGACAGACCTTACCGTCCGTAACTATGGCTACACCTTC.

The J gene is TRBJ1-4, the V gene TRBV19; no clear D. The V and J ends lost 4 bases and 3 bases respectively, with 15 bases between them. CDR3 length: 16 residues. Germline V gene sequence: CDR1 LNHDA, CDR2 SQIVND (reference sequence). The CDR3 coding sequence is TGTGCCAGTAGTAATGAAGGGTGGAAGGCTAATGAAAAACTGTTTTTT. The encoded protein is CASSNEGWKANEKLFF. The full variable domain, completed using reference TRBV19 and TRBJ1-4, is DGGITQSPKYLFRKEGQNVTLSCEQNLNHDAMYWYRQDPGQGLRLIYYSQIVNDFQKGDIAEGYSVSREKKESFPLTVTSAQKNPTAFYLCASSNEGWKANEKLFFGSGTQLSVL.

V is TRBV2 and J is TRBJ1-4; D call uncertain. The CDR3 sequence is 14 residues long. The germline V gene has CDR1 SNHLY and CDR2 FYNNEI. V lost 6 bases and J lost 4, with 12 bases in between. CDR3 nucleotides: TGTGCCAGCAGCCGCGCCAGCTATAATGAAAAACTGTTTTTT. Translated, it gives CASSRASYNEKLFF. Full variable domain (rest looked up from reference TRBV2 and TRBJ1-4): EPEVTQTPSHQVTQMGQEVILRCVPISNHLYFYWYRQILGQKVEFLVSFYNNEISEKSEIFDDQFSVERPDGSNFTLKIRSTKLEDSAMYFCASSRASYNEKLFFGSGTQLSVL.

This clone showed up just once. V usage is TRBV6-5 and J usage is TRBJ1-2, with D possibly matching TRBD1 (5 bases). The CDR3 extends over 13 amino acids. Trimming cost V 6 bases and J 2 bases, with 10 bases left between them. Looked up from germline, CDR1 is MNHEY and CDR2 is SVGAGI. The CDR3 spells CASRTVGNYGYTF. The CDR3 nucleotides are TGTGCCAGCAGGACAGTGGGAAACTATGGCTACACCTTC.

This chain joins TRBV6-5 and TRBJ2-7; possibly TRBD2 for D (6 bases). V was cut by 1 base and J by 4 bases, with 14 bases left in between. The CDR3 covers 15 residues. Germline lookup yields CDR1 MNHEY and CDR2 SVGAGI. The DNA of the CDR3 is TGTGCCAGCAGTTACTTCGGGTCCGGGGGTTACGAGCAGTACTTC. Translation gives CASSYFGSGGYEQYF.

This chain uses TRBV4-1 with TRBJ2-5; unclear D gene. CDR1 is MGHRA, CDR2 YSYEKL, per germline. The V gene lost 6 bases and the J gene lost 1 base, with 15 bases spanning the gap. There are 15 residues in the CDR3. CDR3 protein: CASSRTSPGQETQYF. DNA of the CDR3: TGCGCCAGCAGTCGAACCAGCCCGGGCCAAGAGACCCAGTACTTC.

The chain links TRBV6-6 to TRBJ2-2, with a possible D match to TRBD2 (6 bases). The CDR3 covers 16 residues. The germline CDR1 and CDR2 sequences are MNHNY and SVGAGI (reference sequence). V was cut by 0 bases and J by 1 base, with 9 bases left in between. This chain's CDR3 is CASSYSQEGNTGELFF. Written as DNA, the CDR3 is TGTGCCAGCAGTTACTCACAGGAGGGGAACACCGGGGAGCTGTTTTTT.

CDR3 loop: CASGPDRRGYTF. DNA of the CDR3: TGTGCTAGTGGTCCTGACCGCCGAGGCTACACCTTC. The chain has TRBV12-5 and TRBJ1-2; D is unclear. The V and J ends lost 5 bases and 8 bases respectively, with 12 bases between them. The germline V gene has CDR1 LGHNT and CDR2 FRNRAP. This CDR3 has 12 residues.

This chain connects TRBV28 to TRBJ1-4; no clear D. Germline CDR1 reads MDHEN; CDR2 reads SYDVKM. The CDR3 length is 21 residues. Trimming left V 1 base short and J 4 bases short, with 28 bases between. DNA of the CDR3: TGTGCCAGCAGTTTATTTGGCAGGCAGAAAGGAAATTCGTGGGTTAATGAAAAACTGTTTTTT. Residues: CASSLFGRQKGNSWVNEKLFF.

This rearrangement joins TRBV30 to TRBJ2-6; no reliable D call. The CDR3 contains 14 residues. Germline loops: CDR1 GTSNPN, CDR2 SVGIG (reference sequence). The ends were cut back, 0 bases at V and 0 bases at J, with 3 bases in the middle. CDR3 coding DNA: TGTGCCTGGAGTGTGGGCTCTGGGGCCAACGTCCTGACTTTC. Protein: CAWSVGSGANVLTF. Full variable domain (remainder filled in from reference TRBV30 and TRBJ2-6): SQTIHQWPATLVQPVGSPLSLECTVEGTSNPNLYWYRQAAGRGLQLLFYSVGIGQISSEVPQNLSASRPQDRQFILSSKKLLLSDSGFYLCAWSVGSGANVLTFGAGSRLTVL.

The chain links TRBV5-1 to TRBJ2-5, with TRBD1 identical over 7 bases. Germline CDR1 reads SGHRS; CDR2 reads YFSETQ. This CDR3 comprises 15 residues. Trimming removed 0 bases from V and 2 bases from J; junction bases left unmatched: 4. CDR3 in DNA: TGCGCCAGCAGCTTGGTAGTGGGACAGCAAGAGACCCAGTACTTC. Translated, it gives CASSLVVGQQETQYF. Full variable domain (remainder filled in from reference TRBV5-1 and TRBJ2-5): KAGVTQTPRYLIKTRGQQVTLSCSPISGHRSVSWYQQTPGQGLQFLFEYFSETQRNKGNFPGRFSGRQFSNSRSEMNVSTLELGDSALYLCASSLVVGQQETQYFGPGTRLLVL.

The genes are TRBV7-2 and TRBJ1-2; D remains unclear. Germline CDR1 reads SGHTA; CDR2 reads FQGNSA. This CDR3 has 13 amino acids. V was trimmed by 1 base and J by 4 bases, leaving 7 bases between them. For the CDR3, the DNA is TGTGCCAGCAGCTTAGGGTTGTTCTATGGCTACACCTTC. This sequence encodes CASSLGLFYGYTF.

This chain links TRBV28 with TRBJ1-1; 7 bases align to TRBD1. The length of the CDR3 is 14 residues. V shed 6 bases, J shed 0 bases, and the junction held 4 bases outside the gene matches. Germline CDR1 MDHEN, CDR2 SYDVKM. The CDR3 region is CASRNTGVNTEAFF. DNA for the CDR3: TGTGCCAGCAGGAACACAGGGGTGAACACTGAAGCTTTCTTT.

The chain has TRBV19 and TRBJ1-2; D not certain. The V gene's germline CDR1 is LNHDA and CDR2 SQIVND (reference sequence). This CDR3 is 11 amino acids long. V was pared by 7 bases and J by 7 bases, with 10 bases between. The CDR3 nucleotides read TGTGCCAGTAAGACGGCGGCTGGCTACACCTTC. Residues: CASKTAAGYTF.

This clone was seen just once. The V and J genes are TRBV6-4 and TRBJ1-5, with TRBD1 as a possible D gene (6 bases). CDR1 and CDR2 (germline): MRHNA, SNTAGT. The ends were cut back, 0 bases at V and 10 bases at J, with 10 bases in the middle. The CDR3 runs 13 residues. Here the CDR3 reads CASSDSQGQPQHF. The CDR3 nucleotides are TGTGCCAGCAGTGACTCGCAGGGGCAACCCCAGCATTTT.

The chain joins TRBV11-2 to TRBJ2-7; 10 nucleotides line up with TRBD2. Per germline, CDR1 SGHAT and CDR2 FQNNGV. The V and J ends lost 6 bases and 4 bases, in that order; junction bases with no gene match: 9. The CDR3 is 15 amino acids. This CDR3 is CASSATSGWVYEQYF. The CDR3, as DNA: TGTGCCAGCAGTGCGACTAGCGGGTGGGTTTACGAGCAGTACTTC.

The V gene is TRBV29-1, the J gene TRBJ1-1; TRBD1 is a possible D gene (5 bases). Trimming took off 3 bases at V and 3 bases at J, with 8 bases between the two ends. This CDR3 contains 12 residues. Germline V lookup: CDR1 SQVTM, CDR2 ANQGSEA. In DNA, the CDR3 is TGCAGCGTTGACGTCAGGGACACTGAAGCTTTCTTT. This codes for CSVDVRDTEAFF.

This chain joins TRBV27 and TRBJ2-7; a weak D match, TRBD2 (6 bases). The CDR3 is 14 residues long. Between the trimmed V and J ends, which lost 6 bases and 2 bases, there was a span of 14 bases. The germline CDR1 and CDR2 sequences are MNHEY and SMNVEV (reference sequence). Written as DNA, the CDR3 is TGTGCCAGCAGCGAGTGGGACTCTACCTACGAGCAGTACTTC. It translates to CASSEWDSTYEQYF.

The CDR3 DNA reads TGTGCCAGCAGCTTCCTGACCCCCCTGGGCACTGAAGCTTTCTTT. Its protein is CASSFLTPLGTEAFF. The chain links TRBV7-9 to TRBJ1-1; D unclear. This CDR3 is 15 amino acids long. V was pared by 3 bases and J by 4 bases, with 15 bases between. The germline CDR1 and CDR2 sequences are SEHNR and FQNEAQ (reference sequence).

This clone was seen only a few times. The CDR3 coding sequence is TGTGCCAGCAGCCGCGTCGGACTAGCGGGAGGGTCCACCGGGGAGCTGTTTTTT. Translating gives CASSRVGLAGGSTGELFF. The rearrangement uses TRBV5-6 and TRBJ2-2; 15 positions agree with TRBD2. The trim removed 4 bases at V and 4 bases at J, leaving 8 bases unmatched. Germline assignment: CDR1 SGHDT and CDR2 YYEEEE. The CDR3 has 18 residues. The variable domain in full, completed from reference TRBV5-6 and TRBJ2-2, reads DAGVTQSPTHLIKTRGQQVTLRCSPKSGHDTVSWYQQALGQGPQFIFQYYEEEERQRGNFPDRFSGHQFPNYSSELNVNALLLGDSALYLCASSRVGLAGGSTGELFFGEGSRLTVL.

The gene calls are TRBV15 and TRBJ1-6; D not resolved. This CDR3 comprises 18 residues. Germline lookup yields CDR1 LNHNV and CDR2 YYDKDF (reference sequence). V was cut by 0 bases and J by 10 bases, with 22 bases left in between. As DNA, the CDR3 is TGTGCCACCAGCAGAGATTTAGTAAGGTGGGGAGGAAGATCACCCCTCCACTTT. As protein: CATSRDLVRWGGRSPLHF.